The next 18 T cell receptor beta chains were all read from a single sample in a study of blood T cell repertoires in COVID-19. Measured with immunoSEQ multiplex PCR; TCRdb has only the in-frame clones, and not every one. Of roughly 570,000 clones listed, about 88% are singletons. The sequencing sample was made of peripheral blood. The source is a woman aged 45-65 years with COVID-19, enrolled during active disease.

The chain employs TRBV7-8 and TRBJ1-3; TRBD1 matches 7 bases. After removal of 4 bases from V and 2 bases from J, the junction contained 5 bases not matched to a gene. This CDR3 is 15 amino acids long. The germline V gene encodes CDR1 SGHVS and CDR2 FQNEAQ. The DNA of the CDR3 is TGTGCCAGCAGCTCTCGACAGGGTGCTGGAAACACCATATATTTT. Translating it yields CASSSRQGAGNTIYF.

The chain employs TRBV30 and TRBJ1-3; no clear D. CDR1 and CDR2 from the germline V gene are GTSNPN and SVGIG (reference sequence). CDR3 length equals 11 residues. Trimming removed 0 bases from V and 5 bases from J, with 2 bases in between. This chain's CDR3 is CAWSVRNTIYF. The CDR3 DNA reads as TGTGCCTGGAGTGTTAGAAACACCATATATTTT. The whole variable domain, filled in from reference TRBV30 and TRBJ1-3, reads SQTIHQWPATLVQPVGSPLSLECTVEGTSNPNLYWYRQAAGRGLQLLFYSVGIGQISSEVPQNLSASRPQDRQFILSSKKLLLSDSGFYLCAWSVRNTIYFGEGSWLTVV.

The V and J genes are TRBV6-1 and TRBJ1-2; a possible D gene is TRBD1 (6 bases). The ends were cut back, 3 bases at V and 3 bases at J, with 11 bases in the middle. The CDR3 sequence is 14 residues long. Germline V gene lookup returns CDR1 MNHNS and CDR2 SASEGT. The CDR3 region is CASSDGDTHYGYTF. The DNA for the CDR3 is TGTGCCAGCAGTGATGGGGACACACACTATGGCTACACCTTC.

The chain recombines TRBV4-1 with TRBJ2-5; TRBD2 aligns across 9 bases. The CDR3 has 15 amino acids. Germline V CDR1 and CDR2: MGHRA, YSYEKL. Trimming removed 9 bases from V and 2 bases from J; junction bases left unmatched: 10. CDR3 bases: TGCGCCAGTAGTATGCGGGGGGGCTGGCAAGAGACCCAGTACTTC. Its translation: CASSMRGGWQETQYF.

This clone was found once. The chain carries TRBV28 and TRBJ1-6, with a possible D match to TRBD1 (6 bases). This CDR3 has 12 residues. Germline V gene sequence: CDR1 MDHEN, CDR2 SYDVKM. The V end was cut by 11 bases, the J end by 10 bases, with 15 bases between. The DNA for the CDR3 is TGTGCCGGAAGGGGGAGAGGGTCACCCCTCCACTTT. Amino acid sequence: CAGRGRGSPLHF. The full variable domain, its missing parts supplied by reference TRBV28 and TRBJ1-6, is DVKVTQSSRYLVKRTGEKVFLECVQDMDHENMFWYRQDPGLGLRLIYFSYDVKMKEKGDIPEGYSVSREKKERFSLILESASTNQTSMYLCAGRGRGSPLHFGNGTRLTVT.

The rearrangement links TRBV3-1 (or the pseudogene TRBV3-2) to TRBJ1-2; D unclear. The CDR3 runs to 12 residues. Germline loops: CDR1 LGHDT, CDR2 YNNKEL (reference sequence). Trimming shortened V by 3 bases and J by 10 bases, and 12 bases separated the two germline ends. The CDR3 DNA is TGTGCCAGCAGCCACCTAAGCGGTGCCTACACCTTC. Translated: CASSHLSGAYTF.

This clone was recorded only once. J is TRBJ2-3 and V is TRBV2; 9 bases fit TRBD1. The V gene's germline CDR1 is SNHLY and CDR2 FYNNEI. The trim removed 6 bases at V and 8 bases at J, leaving 6 bases unmatched. The CDR3 totals 13 residues. The CDR3 sequence is CASRRTGVATQYF. CDR3 in DNA: TGTGCCAGCAGGAGGACAGGGGTTGCTACGCAGTATTTT.

The genes are TRBV29-1 and TRBJ2-7; TRBD1 agrees at 7 bases. V lost 3 bases to trimming and J lost 7 bases; unmatched junction nucleotides: 9. CDR3 size: 13 residues. Germline CDR1 SQVTM, CDR2 ANQGSEA. The CDR3 DNA is TGCAGCGTTGATGAGACAGGGTCGGGAGAGCAGTACTTC. It codes for CSVDETGSGEQYF.

The chain employs TRBV5-4 and TRBJ1-6; 10 bases align to TRBD1. Germline V lookup: CDR1 SGHNT, CDR2 YYREEE (reference sequence). CDR3 length: 16 residues. V shed 0 bases, J shed 10 bases, and the junction held 7 bases outside the gene matches. The CDR3 protein is CASSLAGQGLRSPLHF. The CDR3 bases are TGTGCCAGCAGCTTGGCGGGACAGGGGTTACGATCACCCCTCCACTTT.

This chain uses TRBV28 with TRBJ2-3, with D possibly matching TRBD1 (6 bases). Germline V gives CDR1 MDHEN, CDR2 SYDVKM. The CDR3 extends over 15 amino acids. Trimming left V 2 bases short and J 2 bases short, with 11 bases between. The CDR3 sequence is CASSLGAGATDTQYF. The DNA for the CDR3 is TGTGCCAGCAGTTTAGGTGCAGGGGCCACAGATACGCAGTATTTT.

This sequence joins TRBV4-1 and TRBJ2-1, with D possibly TRBD2 on 6 matching bases. V lost 4 bases, J lost 5 bases, and 15 bases lay in between. Germline CDR1 is MGHRA and CDR2 is YSYEKL. The CDR3 runs 15 residues. CDR3 nucleotide sequence: TGCGCCAGCAGCCTGGGACTGGTGAACCACAATGAGCAGTTCTTC. Translating it yields CASSLGLVNHNEQFF.

This clone appeared once. V usage is TRBV6-1 and J usage is TRBJ2-7; no clear D gene. Germline loops: CDR1 MNHNS, CDR2 SASEGT. V lost 0 bases, J lost 1 base, and 4 bases lay in between. The CDR3 consists of 13 residues. The CDR3 DNA reads as TGTGCCAGCAGTGAAGCGACTTCCTACGAGCAGTACTTC. It codes for CASSEATSYEQYF.

V gene TRBV5-6 combines with J gene TRBJ2-3, with 9 bases aligning to TRBD2. CDR1 is SGHDT, CDR2 YYEEEE, per germline. V lost 2 bases and J lost 1; bases outside the gene matches: 5. This CDR3 comprises 16 residues. This CDR3 reads CASSFLAGARTDTQYF. The CDR3, as DNA: TGTGCCAGCAGCTTCTTAGCGGGGGCCCGCACAGATACGCAGTATTTT.

This chain links TRBV27 with TRBJ2-7; perhaps TRBD2 as D (6 bases). Deletions cut 5 bases from V and 1 base from J, with 18 bases between. There are 16 residues in the CDR3. The germline gives CDR1 MNHEY, CDR2 SMNVEV (reference sequence). This chain's CDR3 is CASSPGSGEPSYEQYF. The CDR3 region has the DNA TGTGCCAGCAGTCCCGGTAGCGGTGAACCTTCCTACGAGCAGTACTTC.

The rearrangement joins TRBV18 to TRBJ2-7; 9 nucleotides match TRBD2. The CDR3 has 14 amino acids. The germline gives CDR1 KGHSH, CDR2 LQKENI. After removal of 5 bases from V and 4 bases from J, the junction contained 6 bases not matched to a gene. This chain's CDR3 is CASSGGLAPYEQYF. The DNA of the CDR3 is TGTGCCAGCTCAGGTGGACTAGCGCCTTACGAGCAGTACTTC.

The chain uses TRBV5-1 and TRBJ2-7; 7 positions agree with TRBD1. Germline-derived CDR1 and CDR2 are SGHRS and YFSETQ. With 4 bases clipped from V and 5 bases from J, the junction kept 9 bases outside the gene matches. The CDR3 runs to 14 residues. DNA for the CDR3: TGCGCCAGCAGCCAAGGGACAGATACTGACGAGCAGTACTTC. It specifies CASSQGTDTDEQYF.

The rearrangement links TRBV6-1 to TRBJ1-4; 9 bases map to TRBD1. The CDR3 length is 15 residues. Germline CDR1 MNHNS, CDR2 SASEGT. Trimming took 0 bases from V and 6 from J; bases not matched to a gene: 2. The CDR3 sequence: CASSEAWTGDEKLFF. The CDR3 region has the DNA TGTGCCAGCAGTGAAGCGTGGACAGGGGATGAAAAACTGTTTTTT.

The V and J genes are TRBV19 and TRBJ1-2; the match to TRBD1 covers 9 bases. This CDR3 region has 13 residues. V was clipped by 10 bases and J by 4 bases; unmatched bases: 7. Germline V gives CDR1 LNHDA, CDR2 SQIVND (reference sequence). The CDR3 sequence: CATRGQGIYGYTF. DNA of the CDR3: TGTGCCACCCGAGGACAGGGGATCTATGGCTACACCTTC.